The T cell receptor (beta chain) described here comes from a study of CD8+CD57+ T cells in acquired aplastic anemia. Study overall: Across the sorted CD4+ and CD8+ cells, DNA amounts averaged 3.2 ug. Healthy donors averaged roughly 11 million reads for CD4+ cells.

Genomic DNA templated the TCR beta VDJ and CDR3 profiling. In TCRdb, the reads were re-called with MiXCR into one record per CDR3 protein. The profile covers hundreds of thousands of distinct CDR3 sequences, with about 70% appearing a single time and around 4% taken by the ten largest. Concerning this clonotype itself: Its antigen is unidentified.

Notes on the study in general: Researchers report that around 31 CD8+ CDR3 sequences appeared in both patients and controls. CD8+ Simpson's diversity did not differ significantly between patients and controls.

Per the germline V gene, CDR1 is SGHVS and CDR2 is FNYEAQ. The CDR3 runs to 18 residues. V was clipped by 5 bases and J by 2 bases, with 25 bases between them. This clonotype originated in a human donor in good health, serving as a control. The sample was sorted CD4+, CD8+, or CD8+CD57+ T cells (not recorded which) from PBMCs. The chain couples TRBV7-6 to TRBJ2-7; D not certain. The CDR3 spells CASSPERGPAGSPYEQYF. In nucleotides, the CDR3 is TGTGCCAGCAGCCCGGAGAGAGGTCCTGCTGGGTCACCCTACGAGCAGTACTTC.